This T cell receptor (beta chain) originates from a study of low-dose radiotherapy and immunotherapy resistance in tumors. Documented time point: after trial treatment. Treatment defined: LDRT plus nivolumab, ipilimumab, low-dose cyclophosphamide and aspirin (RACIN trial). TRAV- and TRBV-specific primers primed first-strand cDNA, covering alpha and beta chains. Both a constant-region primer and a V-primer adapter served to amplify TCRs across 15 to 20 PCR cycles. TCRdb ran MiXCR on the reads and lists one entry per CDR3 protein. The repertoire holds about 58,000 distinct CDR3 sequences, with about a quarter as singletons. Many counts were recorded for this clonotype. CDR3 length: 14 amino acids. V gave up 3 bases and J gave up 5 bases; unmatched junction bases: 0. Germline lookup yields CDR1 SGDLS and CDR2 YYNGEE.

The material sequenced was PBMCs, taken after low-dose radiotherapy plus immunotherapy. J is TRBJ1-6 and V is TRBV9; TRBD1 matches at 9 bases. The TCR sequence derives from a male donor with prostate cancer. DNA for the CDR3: TGTGCCAGCAGCGGGACAGGGGATAATTCACCCCTCCACTTT. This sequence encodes CASSGTGDNSPLHF.